These 4 T cell receptor beta chains came from one sample sequenced in a study of blood T cell repertoires in COVID-19. The repertoire was sequenced with immunoSEQ multiplex PCR; TCRdb's copy has only in-frame clones and lacks some. The sample records over 75,000 clones, 90% being singletons. Sequenced sample: peripheral blood. These receptors were taken from a man between 60 and 70 years old with acute or convalescent COVID-19.

This chain joins TRBV4-3 and TRBJ1-4; D uncertain. Trimming cost V 3 bases and J 0 bases, with 8 bases left between them. The CDR3 spans 15 residues. Looked up from germline, CDR1 is LGHNA and CDR2 is YSLEER. CDR3 protein: CASSHQTATNEKLFF. The CDR3 bases are TGCGCCAGCAGCCACCAGACTGCAACTAATGAAAAACTGTTTTTT.

This chain connects TRBV15 to TRBJ1-3; maybe TRBD1 (5 bases). The CDR3 totals 17 residues. The V gene's germline CDR1 is LNHNV and CDR2 YYDKDF (reference sequence). The V end was cut by 0 bases, the J end by 9 bases, with 21 bases between. The CDR3 nucleotides read TGTGCCACCAGCAGAGATGGCGGGGGGTACAGAGCTAGCACCATATATTTT. This gives the protein CATSRDGGGYRASTIYF.

A few counts support this clone. V is TRBV6-5 and J is TRBJ1-1, with D hard to call. The CDR3 contains 15 residues. The germline CDR1 and CDR2 sequences are MNHEY and SVGAGI. V was shortened by 7 bases and J by 5 bases, with 20 bases between the two germline ends. CDR3 nucleotides: TGTGCCAGCACCGATGACCGGACGCGAGGGACTGAAGCTTTCTTT. The encoded protein is CASTDDRTRGTEAFF.

The genes are TRBV14 and TRBJ1-4, with TRBD1 matching over 10 bases. J gave up 7 bases and V 4 bases, and 3 bases lay outside the gene matches. The CDR3 has 14 residues. Germline V gene data show CDR1 as SGHDN and CDR2 as FVKESK. The CDR3 sequence is CASSRGQGSEKLFF. As DNA, the CDR3 is TGTGCCAGCAGCCGGGGACAGGGGAGTGAAAAACTGTTTTTT.